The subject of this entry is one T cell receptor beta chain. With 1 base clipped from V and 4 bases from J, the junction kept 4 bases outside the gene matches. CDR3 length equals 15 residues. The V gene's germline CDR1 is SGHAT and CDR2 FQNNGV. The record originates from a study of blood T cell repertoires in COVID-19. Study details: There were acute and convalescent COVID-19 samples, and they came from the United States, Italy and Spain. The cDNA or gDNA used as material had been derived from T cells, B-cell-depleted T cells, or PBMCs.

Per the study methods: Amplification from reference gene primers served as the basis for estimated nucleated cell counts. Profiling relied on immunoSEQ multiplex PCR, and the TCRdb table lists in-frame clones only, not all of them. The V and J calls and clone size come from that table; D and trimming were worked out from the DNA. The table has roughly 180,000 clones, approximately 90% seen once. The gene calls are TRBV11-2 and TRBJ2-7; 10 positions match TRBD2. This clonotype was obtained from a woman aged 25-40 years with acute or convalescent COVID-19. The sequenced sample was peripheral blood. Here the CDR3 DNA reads TGTGCCAGCAGCTTAGGACTAGCGGGCCCGTACGAGCAGTACTTC. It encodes CASSLGLAGPYEQYF. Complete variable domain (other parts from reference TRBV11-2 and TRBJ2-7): EAGVAQSPRYKIIEKRQSVAFWCNPISGHATLYWYQQILGQGPKLLIQFQNNGVVDDSQLPKDRFSAERLKGVDSTLKIQPAKLEDSAVYLCASSLGLAGPYEQYFGPGTRLTVT.